This T cell receptor beta chain was observed in a study of T-cell reconstitution after alpha-beta-depleted transplantation in children. Study-level points and caveats: Some patients' high day-60 TCRbeta diversity was traced to surviving recipient T cells and thymic progenitors.

V was clipped by 4 bases and J by 2 bases, with 6 bases between them. CDR1 and CDR2 from the germline V gene are SGHRS and YFSETQ. This CDR3 contains 13 residues. This clonotype was seen many times. Antigen unknown. Unique molecular identifiers featured in how the TCRbeta library was prepared. TCRdb reprocessed the PCR reads with MiXCR, giving one entry per CDR3 protein. The repertoire holds under 100,000 distinct CDR3 sequences, with around 15% as singletons. The input for sequencing was PBMCs, mostly from graft donor cells, taken 180 days after TCRalphabeta/CD19-depleted stem cell transplant. The clonotype comes from a male patient aged 2-15 years who had a stem cell transplant for acute lymphoblastic leukemia, so the T cells may come from the graft donor. V gene TRBV5-1 combines with J gene TRBJ2-2, with D unclear. The chain's CDR3 is CASSLRNTGELFF. The CDR3, as DNA: TGCGCCAGCAGCCTTAGAAACACCGGGGAGCTGTTTTTT.